The text below deals with one T cell receptor (beta chain). Its matching antigen is unknown. The sample is drawn from a study of CD8+ T cells in alopecia areata. The CDR3 spans 17 residues. The germline V and J ends were trimmed by 4 bases and 2 bases, with 24 bases remaining between them. Germline V gene lookup returns CDR1 GTSNPN and CDR2 SVGIG (reference sequence). Points from the study as a whole: Affected scalp, especially in alopecia totalis/universalis, had a higher clonality than normal scalp did.

Sequencing relied on a cDNA template that was reverse transcribed from extracted RNA. Sequencing was performed with immunoSEQ multiplex PCR; in TCRdb, only in-frame clones are kept and a portion is missing. The profile shows some 100,000 clones, approximately 60% of them singletons. V and J are TRBV30 and TRBJ2-7; a possible D gene is TRBD1 (5 bases). The TCR sequence derives from a human donor in good health. Sequenced: CD4+ T cells sorted from blood. CDR3 in amino acids: CAWTKYQGMLGTYEQYF. The CDR3 coding sequence is TGTGCCTGGACTAAGTATCAGGGTATGCTGGGGACCTACGAGCAGTACTTC.